Listed here are 28 T cell receptor beta chains from one sample, sequenced in a study of cytomegalovirus exposure and HLA in healthy donors. Primers: 60 Vbeta forward and 13 Jbeta reverse. The repertoire was sequenced with immunoSEQ multiplex PCR; TCRdb's copy has only in-frame clones and lacks some. This sample has about 110,000 clones, with roughly 82% found just once. The sequenced material came from PBMCs. The source of these receptors is a male donor in good health and CMV-seropositive.

The chain carries TRBV5-6 and TRBJ1-3; TRBD1 is a possible D gene (6 bases). Germline CDR1 is SGHDT and CDR2 is YYEEEE. This CDR3 has 17 residues. V dropped 3 bases and J dropped 0 bases, with 16 bases sitting between them. In DNA, the CDR3 is TGTGCCAGCAGCTCCAACCTTGACAGGACCTCTGGAAACACCATATATTTT. It encodes CASSSNLDRTSGNTIYF. Variable domain in full (rest from reference TRBV5-6 and TRBJ1-3): DAGVTQSPTHLIKTRGQQVTLRCSPKSGHDTVSWYQQALGQGPQFIFQYYEEEERQRGNFPDRFSGHQFPNYSSELNVNALLLGDSALYLCASSSNLDRTSGNTIYFGEGSWLTVV.

V and J are TRBV7-6 and TRBJ1-4; D not resolved. Germline V gene sequence: CDR1 SGHVS, CDR2 FNYEAQ. This CDR3 contains 17 residues. The V and J ends lost 2 bases and 0 bases respectively, with 13 bases between them. The CDR3 here is CASSLYGSGATNEKLFF. CDR3 in DNA: TGTGCCAGCAGCTTATACGGCAGCGGAGCAACTAATGAAAAACTGTTTTTT. Full variable domain (outside the CDR3, taken from reference TRBV7-6 and TRBJ1-4): GAGVSQSPRYKVTKRGQDVALRCDPISGHVSLYWYRQALGQGPEFLTYFNYEAQQDKSGLPNDRFSAERPEGSISTLTIQRTEQRDSAMYRCASSLYGSGATNEKLFFGSGTQLSVL.

This clone appeared a few times. The chain has TRBV5-1 and TRBJ2-3; D is perhaps TRBD2 (7 bases). The CDR3 has 15 amino acids. Germline V gene lookup returns CDR1 SGHRS and CDR2 YFSETQ. The V gene lost 4 bases and the J gene lost 2 bases, with 14 bases spanning the gap. CDR3 in amino acids: CASSTRGPNTDTQYF. As DNA, the CDR3 is TGCGCCAGCAGCACGCGGGGGCCAAACACAGATACGCAGTATTTT.

This clone occurred a few times. The rearrangement links TRBV4-3 to TRBJ2-3; maybe TRBD1 (6 bases). The CDR3 runs 15 residues. The V end was cut by 1 base, the J end by 0 bases, with 8 bases between. The germline V gene encodes CDR1 LGHNA and CDR2 YSLEER. Written as DNA, the CDR3 is TGCGCCAGCAGCCAAGTACAGGGTAGCACAGATACGCAGTATTTT. Residues: CASSQVQGSTDTQYF.

V usage is TRBV7-9 and J usage is TRBJ2-7; TRBD1 agrees at 11 bases. The CDR3 length is 15 residues. Germline loops: CDR1 SEHNR, CDR2 FQNEAQ (reference sequence). V shed 1 base and J 4 bases; nucleotides not matched to a gene: 3. CDR3 loop: CASSLGTGGFYEQYF. The CDR3 nucleotides are TGTGCCAGCAGCTTAGGGACAGGGGGCTTTTACGAGCAGTACTTC.

The chain employs TRBV2 and TRBJ1-5; D is uncertain. Trimming stripped 6 bases from V and 2 bases from J, with 14 bases between. Looked up from germline, CDR1 is SNHLY and CDR2 is FYNNEI. The CDR3 runs 15 residues. The CDR3 loop reads CASRAGYQGNQPQHF. The CDR3 DNA reads as TGTGCCAGCAGGGCGGGGTATCAGGGCAATCAGCCCCAGCATTTT.

CDR3 DNA: TGTGCCAGCAGCTTTTCCCGGGAACTAGCGGCCTACGAGCAGTACTTC. This translates into CASSFSRELAAYEQYF. This chain uses TRBV7-2 with TRBJ2-7, with 8 bases identical to TRBD2. The CDR3 consists of 16 residues. Per the germline V gene, CDR1 is SGHTA and CDR2 is FQGNSA. V lost 3 bases to trimming and J lost 2 bases; unmatched junction nucleotides: 9.

The V and J genes are TRBV7-8 and TRBJ2-3, with 7 positions matching TRBD2. CDR1 and CDR2 (germline): SGHVS, FQNEAQ. J gave up 6 bases and V 0 bases, and 9 bases lay outside the gene matches. This CDR3 spans 16 amino acids. DNA for the CDR3: TGTGCCAGCAGCTTAGCGACCACTGCAGCGGGGGATACGCAGTATTTT. Translating gives CASSLATTAAGDTQYF.

V gene TRBV28 combines with J gene TRBJ2-7; D is undetermined. CDR3 length: 12 amino acids. CDR1 is MDHEN and CDR2 is SYDVKM in the germline V gene. The V gene lost 1 base and the J gene lost 6 bases, with 7 bases spanning the gap. The CDR3 reads CASSLLLSEQYF. CDR3 nucleotides: TGTGCCAGCAGTTTATTGCTGAGCGAGCAGTACTTC. The full variable domain, rest sourced from reference TRBV28 and TRBJ2-7, is DVKVTQSSRYLVKRTGEKVFLECVQDMDHENMFWYRQDPGLGLRLIYFSYDVKMKEKGDIPEGYSVSREKKERFSLILESASTNQTSMYLCASSLLLSEQYFGPGTRLTVT.

V and J are TRBV5-1 and TRBJ2-5; TRBD2 matches 8 bases. In germline, CDR1 is SGHRS, CDR2 YFSETQ. J was trimmed by 1 base and V by 1 base; bases with no gene match: 9. The CDR3 consists of 17 residues. The CDR3 protein is CASSLISGGLGQETQYF. The CDR3, as DNA: TGCGCCAGCAGCTTGATCAGCGGGGGTTTGGGCCAAGAGACCCAGTACTTC.

This chain uses TRBV6-6 with TRBJ2-5; a possible D gene is TRBD2 (7 bases). V dropped 8 bases and J dropped 2 bases, with 21 bases sitting between them. CDR3 length equals 16 residues. The germline V gene has CDR1 MNHNY and CDR2 SVGAGI (reference sequence). CDR3 sequence: CASQTGAASGQETQYF. In DNA form, the CDR3 reads TGTGCCAGCCAAACGGGGGCGGCTAGCGGTCAAGAGACCCAGTACTTC.

This clone was found a few times. The genes are TRBV5-5 and TRBJ2-5, with D maybe TRBD2 (5 bases). In germline, CDR1 is SGHKS, CDR2 YYEKEE (reference sequence). This CDR3 contains 13 residues. V lost 3 bases and J lost 2, with 8 bases in between. CDR3 protein: CASSSGLQETQYF. CDR3 sequence (DNA): TGTGCCAGCAGCTCCGGACTGCAAGAGACCCAGTACTTC.

The chain links TRBV5-1 to TRBJ2-3; 12 bases line up with TRBD1. Germline loops: CDR1 SGHRS, CDR2 YFSETQ. V lost 4 bases, J lost 0 bases, and 15 bases stayed unmatched. The CDR3 is 20 residues long. The CDR3 loop reads CASSPRDRGLARGSTDTQYF. The CDR3 bases are TGCGCCAGCAGCCCCCGGGACAGGGGGCTCGCGAGGGGAAGCACAGATACGCAGTATTTT.

This chain connects TRBV28 to TRBJ2-2; D might be TRBD1 (5 bases). Per the germline V gene, CDR1 is MDHEN and CDR2 is SYDVKM. Trimming took 4 bases from V and 6 from J, leaving 18 bases between them. CDR3 length: 16 amino acids. CDR3 protein: CASSSPEQKGAGELFF. The CDR3 DNA reads as TGTGCCAGCAGTTCCCCGGAGCAGAAAGGGGCCGGGGAGCTGTTTTTT.

The chain is built from TRBV11-2 and TRBJ1-1, with D possibly being TRBD1 (5 bases). The CDR3 consists of 13 residues. V was trimmed by 4 bases and J by 2 bases, leaving 8 bases between them. CDR1 is SGHAT and CDR2 is FQNNGV in the germline V gene. The CDR3 region has the DNA TGTGCCAGCAGCTCCGGACAAAACACTGAAGCTTTCTTT. Its translation is CASSSGQNTEAFF.

This chain connects TRBV4-3 to TRBJ2-7, with D possibly TRBD2 on 6 matching bases. V lost 0 bases to trimming and J lost 0 bases, with 12 bases between them. Germline V gene sequence: CDR1 LGHNA, CDR2 YSLEER. The CDR3 spans 16 residues. CDR3 in DNA: TGCGCCAGCAGCCAAGATACCCACGGGAGCTCCTACGAGCAGTACTTC. This encodes CASSQDTHGSSYEQYF.

The chain is built from TRBV7-2 and TRBJ2-3; TRBD2 matches at 9 bases. This CDR3 comprises 16 residues. Germline assignment: CDR1 SGHTA and CDR2 FQGNSA. Germline trimming cut 5 bases from V and 2 bases from J; bases unmatched to any gene: 8. This chain's CDR3 is CASSPTLAGLTDTQYF. CDR3 coding DNA: TGTGCCAGCAGCCCGACCCTAGCGGGACTCACAGATACGCAGTATTTT.

The chain employs TRBV4-3 and TRBJ2-7, with D unresolved. Germline V lookup: CDR1 LGHNA, CDR2 YSLEER. The CDR3 consists of 14 residues. V shed 4 bases and J shed 5 bases, with 15 bases lying between them. CDR3 amino acids: CASSPGVALDEQYF. CDR3 DNA: TGCGCCAGCAGCCCGGGTGTTGCCCTCGACGAGCAGTACTTC.

This clone was picked up a small number of times. The rearrangement uses TRBV4-1 and TRBJ2-2; TRBD1 might be the D (5 bases). The CDR3 sequence is 13 residues long. V gave up 3 bases and J gave up 8 bases, with 10 bases separating them. Germline values: CDR1 MGHRA, CDR2 YSYEKL. CDR3 sequence (DNA): TGCGCCAGCAGCCACCCAGGGTCTGGGGAGCTGTTTTTT. This sequence encodes CASSHPGSGELFF.

The rearrangement joins TRBV4-3 to TRBJ2-3, with 10 positions matching TRBD2. CDR1 LGHNA and CDR2 YSLEER come from the germline V gene. J lost 0 bases, V lost 1 base, and 1 base had no gene match. The CDR3 is 16 amino acids. The CDR3 sequence is CASSQASGSSTDTQYF. The CDR3 nucleotides read TGCGCCAGCAGCCAAGCTAGCGGGAGTAGCACAGATACGCAGTATTTT.

The chain recombines TRBV7-3 with TRBJ2-1; weak D call: TRBD1 (5 bases). The germline gives CDR1 SGHTA, CDR2 FQGTGA. The CDR3 sequence is 13 residues long. V lost 5 bases, J lost 5 bases, and 10 bases lay in between. Written as DNA, the CDR3 is TGTGCCAGCAGCAGGGGTTCCGACAATGAGCAGTTCTTC. Translation: CASSRGSDNEQFF.

This clone was recorded only once. This sequence joins TRBV6-6 and TRBJ1-1; D unclear. The length of the CDR3 is 15 residues. From germline, CDR1 is MNHNY and CDR2 SVGAGI (reference sequence). With 0 bases removed from V and 4 bases from J, the gap between germline ends came to 12 bases. This CDR3 is CASSYSGRHGTEAFF. The CDR3 DNA is TGTGCCAGCAGTTACTCAGGCAGGCATGGCACTGAAGCTTTCTTT.

The rearrangement links TRBV7-2 to TRBJ2-4, with TRBD2 identical over 9 bases. This CDR3 spans 18 amino acids. Germline loops: CDR1 SGHTA, CDR2 FQGNSA. After removal of 1 base from V and 7 bases from J, the junction contained 14 bases not matched to a gene. The CDR3 here is CASSLGWLAGTRENIQYF. For the CDR3, the DNA is TGTGCCAGCAGCTTAGGGTGGCTAGCGGGGACGCGGGAGAACATTCAGTACTTC.

In this sample, this clone turned up once. The rearrangement uses TRBV9 and TRBJ2-6; 10 bases line up with TRBD1. Germline V gene data show CDR1 as SGDLS and CDR2 as YYNGEE. Unmatched junction bases numbered 8, after V lost 4 bases and J lost 4 bases. The CDR3 runs 17 residues. CDR3 nucleotide sequence: TGTGCCAGCAGCCTCGGGACAGGGGTATACGGGGCCAACGTCCTGACTTTC. The encoded protein is CASSLGTGVYGANVLTF.

V and J are TRBV6-4 and TRBJ2-1, with TRBD2 identical over 7 bases. Germline CDR1 and CDR2: MRHNA and SNTAGT. V lost 4 bases, J lost 6 bases, and 6 bases stayed unmatched. This CDR3 has 14 amino acids. In DNA form, the CDR3 reads TGTGCCAGCAGTGGACTAGCTGGGGGCAATGAGCAGTTCTTC. It encodes CASSGLAGGNEQFF.

The chain is built from TRBV6-5 and TRBJ2-3; D is unclear. V lost 2 bases and J 3 bases, leaving 12 bases between the germline ends. The germline CDR1 and CDR2 sequences are MNHEY and SVGAGI. The CDR3 consists of 15 residues. As DNA, the CDR3 is TGTGCCAGCAGTTACGGATCGACACAAACAGATACGCAGTATTTT. It encodes CASSYGSTQTDTQYF.

The chain couples TRBV25-1 to TRBJ2-1; a weak D match, TRBD1 (5 bases). The CDR3 covers 14 residues. The V end lost 4 bases, the J end lost 9 bases, and 16 bases lay between the germline ends. CDR1 is MGHDK, CDR2 SYGVNS, per germline. CDR3 loop: CASSASQAFPEQFF. CDR3 DNA sequence: TGTGCCAGCAGTGCGTCACAGGCTTTCCCTGAGCAGTTCTTC.

This clone was counted only a few times. The V gene is TRBV4-1, the J gene TRBJ1-4; a weak D match, TRBD1 (5 bases). This CDR3 contains 15 residues. The germline gives CDR1 MGHRA, CDR2 YSYEKL. V was clipped by 2 bases and J by 6 bases, with 13 bases between them. DNA of the CDR3: TGCGCCAGCAGCCAAATCGCAGGGATGGATGAAAAACTGTTTTTT. As protein: CASSQIAGMDEKLFF.